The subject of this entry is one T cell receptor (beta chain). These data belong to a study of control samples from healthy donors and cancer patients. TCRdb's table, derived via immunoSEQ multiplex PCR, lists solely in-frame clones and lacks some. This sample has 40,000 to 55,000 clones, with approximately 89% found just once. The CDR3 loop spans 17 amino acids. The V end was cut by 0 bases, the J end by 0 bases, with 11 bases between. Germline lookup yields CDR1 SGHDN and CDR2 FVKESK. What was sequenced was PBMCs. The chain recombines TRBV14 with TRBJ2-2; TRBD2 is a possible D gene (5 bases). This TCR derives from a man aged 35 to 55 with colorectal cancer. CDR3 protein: CASSQEVGSANTGELFF. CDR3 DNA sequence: TGTGCCAGCAGCCAAGAGGTGGGGAGCGCGAACACCGGGGAGCTGTTTTTT.